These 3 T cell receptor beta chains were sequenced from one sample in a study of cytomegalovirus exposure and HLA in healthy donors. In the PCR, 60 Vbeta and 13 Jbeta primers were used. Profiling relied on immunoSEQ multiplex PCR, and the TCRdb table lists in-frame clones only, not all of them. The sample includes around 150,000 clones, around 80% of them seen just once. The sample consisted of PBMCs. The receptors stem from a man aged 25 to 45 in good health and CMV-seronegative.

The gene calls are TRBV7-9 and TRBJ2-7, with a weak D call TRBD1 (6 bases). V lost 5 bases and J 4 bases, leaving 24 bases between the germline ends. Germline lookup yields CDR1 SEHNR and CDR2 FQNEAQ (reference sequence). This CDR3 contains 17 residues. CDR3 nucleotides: TGTGCCAGCAGCCACCCCGGGACACCCATCGACCTTTACGAGCAGTACTTC. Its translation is CASSHPGTPIDLYEQYF.

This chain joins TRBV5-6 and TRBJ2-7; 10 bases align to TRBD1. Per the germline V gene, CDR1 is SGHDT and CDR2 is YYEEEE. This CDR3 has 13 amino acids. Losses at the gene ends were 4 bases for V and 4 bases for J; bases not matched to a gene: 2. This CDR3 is CASSGTGDYEQYF. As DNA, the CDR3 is TGTGCCAGCAGCGGGACAGGGGATTACGAGCAGTACTTC.

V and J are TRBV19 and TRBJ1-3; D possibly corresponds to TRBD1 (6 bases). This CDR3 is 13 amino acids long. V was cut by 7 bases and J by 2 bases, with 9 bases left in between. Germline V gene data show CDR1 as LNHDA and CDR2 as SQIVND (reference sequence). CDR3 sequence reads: CASNTGPGNTIYF. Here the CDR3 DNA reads TGTGCCAGTAATACAGGGCCTGGAAACACCATATATTTT.